The 23 T cell receptor beta chains in this list originate from one sample, sequenced in a study of follicular helper T cells after annual influenza vaccination. The time point is: 2015-2016 season, pre-vaccination. Data came from immunoSEQ multiplex PCR; TCRdb stores just in-frame clones and leaves some out. The table has about 9,300 clones, about 90% seen once. The sequences come from CXCR5+ CD38- circulating T follicular helper cells from blood, collected on the day of influenza vaccination. Regarding subset: circulating Tfh, non-naive CD4+CXCR5+PD-1+ (ICOS+CD38+ or ICOS-CD38-). The receptors here all came from an adult who received the influenza vaccine.

This chain connects TRBV6-5 to TRBJ2-1; 11 bases are shared with TRBD2. The CDR3 is 14 amino acids. Germline values: CDR1 MNHEY, CDR2 SVGAGI. The trim removed 10 bases at V and 1 base at J, leaving 3 bases unmatched. The chain's CDR3 is CATLAGGSYNEQFF. The CDR3 nucleotides are TGTGCCACCTTAGCGGGGGGGTCCTACAATGAGCAGTTCTTC.

J is TRBJ1-1 and V is TRBV2; TRBD1 matches 8 bases. Germline CDR1 reads SNHLY; CDR2 reads FYNNEI. Trimming at V came to 4 bases and at J to 1 base, leaving 5 bases not matched to a gene. This CDR3 region has 15 residues. The CDR3 protein is CASSVQGARNTEAFF. The CDR3 DNA sequence: TGTGCCAGCAGTGTCCAGGGGGCGAGGAACACTGAAGCTTTCTTT.

This sequence joins TRBV5-6 and TRBJ2-2, with D unclear. Germline V lookup: CDR1 SGHDT, CDR2 YYEEEE. The CDR3 is made up of 13 amino acids. V was shortened by 0 bases and J by 7 bases, with 7 bases between the two germline ends. CDR3 sequence: CASSLGPLGELFF. The DNA of the CDR3 is TGTGCCAGCAGCTTGGGACCCCTCGGGGAGCTGTTTTTT. Using reference TRBV5-6 and TRBJ2-2 for the parts outside the CDR3, the full variable domain is DAGVTQSPTHLIKTRGQQVTLRCSPKSGHDTVSWYQQALGQGPQFIFQYYEEEERQRGNFPDRFSGHQFPNYSSELNVNALLLGDSALYLCASSLGPLGELFFGEGSRLTVL.

The chain carries TRBV5-6 and TRBJ1-1; D possibly corresponds to TRBD1 (5 bases). Per germline, CDR1 SGHDT and CDR2 YYEEEE. The CDR3 consists of 13 residues. V was cut by 3 bases and J by 3 bases, with 9 bases left in between. Here the CDR3 DNA reads TGTGCCAGCAGCTGGGGGGTGGACACTGAAGCTTTCTTT. Translation gives CASSWGVDTEAFF.

This clone was detected only once. This sequence joins TRBV30 and TRBJ1-6; tentative D call: TRBD1 (6 bases). CDR1 and CDR2 from the germline V gene are GTSNPN and SVGIG (reference sequence). Trimming left V 1 base short and J 7 bases short, with 17 bases between. This CDR3 is 16 amino acids long. The CDR3 nucleotides are TGTGCCTGGAGTGGTTCGTACAGGGAGTGGAATTCACCCCTCCACTTT. It yields the protein CAWSGSYREWNSPLHF.

The CDR3 spells CASSVGTAATQYF. CDR3 DNA sequence: TGCGCCAGCAGCGTCGGGACAGCTGCTACGCAGTATTTT. The genes are TRBV5-1 and TRBJ2-3; 7 positions agree with TRBD1. This CDR3 has 13 residues. Germline values: CDR1 SGHRS, CDR2 YFSETQ. V gave up 4 bases and J gave up 8 bases; unmatched junction bases: 7.

This chain links TRBV7-9 with TRBJ1-4; D possibly corresponds to TRBD1 (6 bases). Germline values: CDR1 SEHNR, CDR2 FQNEAQ (reference sequence). The CDR3 spans 14 residues. The V end was cut by 2 bases, the J end by 8 bases, with 12 bases between. The CDR3 DNA reads as TGTGCCAGCAGCTTACAGGGGTTTAGAGAAAAACTGTTTTTT. Residues: CASSLQGFREKLFF.

This clone was found once. The genes are TRBV5-1 and TRBJ2-7; D is possibly TRBD1 or TRBD2 (5 bases each). Between the trimmed V and J ends, which lost 6 bases and 1 base, there was a span of 20 bases. Germline CDR1 reads SGHRS; CDR2 reads YFSETQ. This CDR3 spans 16 amino acids. For the CDR3, the DNA is TGCGCCAGCAACTTCTTTCGGGACGGACGATCCTACGAGCAGTACTTC. This encodes CASNFFRDGRSYEQYF.

The chain couples TRBV9 to TRBJ2-3; 11 positions agree with TRBD2. Germline lookup yields CDR1 SGDLS and CDR2 YYNGEE. The CDR3 loop spans 15 amino acids. V was pared by 4 bases and J by 5 bases, with 6 bases of the junction left unmatched. The CDR3 DNA reads TGTGCCAGCAGCCAAAAACTAGCGGGGGTAGATACGCAGTATTTT. Translating gives CASSQKLAGVDTQYF.

This chain connects TRBV7-9 to TRBJ1-4; D is ambiguous. Germline V CDR1 and CDR2: SEHNR, FQNEAQ (reference sequence). V was shortened by 6 bases and J by 8 bases, with 7 bases between the two germline ends. CDR3 length: 11 residues. CDR3 coding DNA: TGTGCCAGCAGTCCCTTCGAAAAACTGTTTTTT. Its translation: CASSPFEKLFF.

V usage is TRBV23-1 and J usage is TRBJ2-2; D possibly matches TRBD1 or TRBD2 (5 bases each). TRBV23-1 is given ORF status, its function remaining uncertain. V lost 2 bases and J 8 bases, leaving 6 bases between the germline ends. There are 12 residues in the CDR3. In nucleotides, the CDR3 is TGCGCCAGCAGTCAAGAGGGGGGGGAGCTGTTTTTT. This gives the protein CASSQEGGELFF.

The chain links TRBV5-1 to TRBJ1-2; D unresolved. CDR1 and CDR2 (germline): SGHRS, YFSETQ. The CDR3 covers 14 residues. Trimming left V 1 base short and J 4 bases short, with 11 bases between. In nucleotides, the CDR3 is TGCGCCAGCAGCTTGCGTGGGGAGAGCTATGGCTACACCTTC. Protein product: CASSLRGESYGYTF.

This clone has a single count. The chain links TRBV6-1 to TRBJ1-5, with 7 bases that match TRBD1. Per germline, CDR1 MNHNS and CDR2 SASEGT. This CDR3 comprises 12 residues. V lost 3 bases to trimming and J lost 14 bases; unmatched junction nucleotides: 7. CDR3 nucleotides: TGTGCCAGCAGTGAGCCCACAGGACAGGAGCATTTT. It specifies CASSEPTGQEHF.

The chain is built from TRBV14 and TRBJ1-3; a weak D match, TRBD1 (6 bases). V was cut by 0 bases and J by 0 bases, with 21 bases left in between. The CDR3 runs 20 residues. The germline gives CDR1 SGHDN, CDR2 FVKESK. The CDR3 here is CASSQDPGRGLLSSGNTIYF. The CDR3 DNA sequence: TGTGCCAGCAGCCAAGATCCCGGCAGGGGCCTCCTCAGCTCTGGAAACACCATATATTTT. The complete variable domain, with remaining parts taken from reference TRBV14 and TRBJ1-3, reads EAGVTQFPSHSVIEKGQTVTLRCDPISGHDNLYWYRRVMGKEIKFLLHFVKESKQDESGMPNNRFLAERTGGTYSTLKVQPAELEDSGVYFCASSQDPGRGLLSSGNTIYFGEGSWLTVV.

This clone was detected a few times. The V and J genes are TRBV9 and TRBJ1-2; D gene unclear. Germline lookup yields CDR1 SGDLS and CDR2 YYNGEE. The V end was cut by 4 bases, the J end by 5 bases, with 6 bases between. CDR3 length: 11 residues. CDR3 amino acids: CASSSLYGYTF. Written as DNA, the CDR3 is TGTGCCAGCAGCTCACTTTATGGCTACACCTTC.

This chain connects TRBV4-1 to TRBJ1-2, with TRBD1 identical over 7 bases. The junction had 10 bases not matched to a gene; V was cut back by 2 bases and J by 4 bases. Germline CDR1 and CDR2: MGHRA and YSYEKL. The CDR3 length is 16 residues. CDR3 sequence reads: CASSQLSGGLIYGYTF. For the CDR3, the DNA is TGCGCCAGCAGCCAATTATCAGGGGGGTTAATCTATGGCTACACCTTC.

This chain connects TRBV2 to TRBJ1-6; weak D call: TRBD1 (5 bases). V lost 8 bases, J lost 0 bases, and 11 bases lay in between. Germline V gene lookup returns CDR1 SNHLY and CDR2 FYNNEI. There are 15 residues in the CDR3. CDR3 protein: CASVYRSSYNSPLHF. The CDR3 DNA sequence: TGTGCCAGCGTATACAGGAGCTCCTATAATTCACCCCTCCACTTT.

The count of this clone is one. The chain is built from TRBV10-1 and TRBJ2-3; 7 bases map to TRBD1. Germline V lookup: CDR1 WNHNN, CDR2 SYGVQD (reference sequence). The CDR3 contains 17 residues. V shed 3 bases, J shed 2 bases, and the junction held 11 bases outside the gene matches. CDR3: CASSDNTRDRVTDTQYF. For the CDR3, the DNA is TGCGCCAGCAGTGACAACACCCGAGACAGGGTCACAGATACGCAGTATTTT.

The V and J genes are TRBV25-1 and TRBJ2-7, with D hard to call. CDR1 MGHDK and CDR2 SYGVNS come from the germline V gene. There are 14 residues in the CDR3. V shed 1 base and J shed 5 bases, with 12 bases lying between them. The CDR3 is CASSEFKGIHEQYF. The CDR3, as DNA: TGTGCCAGCAGTGAATTTAAGGGTATCCACGAGCAGTACTTC.

This clone has only one observation. V gene TRBV7-2 combines with J gene TRBJ2-3; TRBD1 matches 9 bases. Germline assignment: CDR1 SGHTA and CDR2 FQGNSA. This CDR3 has 15 amino acids. With V trimmed by 5 bases and J by 2 bases, 5 bases remained unmatched. The CDR3 here is CASSLGQGNTDTQYF. CDR3 DNA sequence: TGTGCCAGCAGCCTTGGACAGGGGAACACAGATACGCAGTATTTT.

The rearrangement joins TRBV6-5 to TRBJ2-5; D remains ambiguous. Between the trimmed V and J ends, which lost 4 bases and 1 base, there was a span of 7 bases. Per the germline V gene, CDR1 is MNHEY and CDR2 is SVGAGI. The CDR3 is 13 residues long. The CDR3: CASSSEAQETQYF. CDR3 nucleotides: TGTGCCAGCAGTTCGGAAGCCCAAGAGACCCAGTACTTC.

This clone appeared a single time. The chain carries TRBV15 and TRBJ1-5; a possible D gene is TRBD1 (5 bases). This CDR3 has 15 residues. The V gene's germline CDR1 is LNHNV and CDR2 YYDKDF (reference sequence). V lost 0 bases to trimming and J lost 4 bases, with 10 bases between them. The CDR3 here is CATSREGQGNQPQHF. The CDR3 coding sequence is TGTGCCACCAGCAGAGAGGGCCAGGGAAATCAGCCCCAGCATTTT.

This clone was seen more than once but under ten times. This rearrangement joins TRBV6-1 to TRBJ2-7; 11 bases fit TRBD2. The ends lost 8 bases at V and 3 bases at J; junction bases unmatched: 9. Germline assignment: CDR1 MNHNS and CDR2 SASEGT. The CDR3 sequence is 15 residues long. CDR3 loop: CASVWTSGRDYEQYF. The CDR3 DNA reads as TGTGCCAGCGTGTGGACTAGCGGGCGGGACTACGAGCAGTACTTC.